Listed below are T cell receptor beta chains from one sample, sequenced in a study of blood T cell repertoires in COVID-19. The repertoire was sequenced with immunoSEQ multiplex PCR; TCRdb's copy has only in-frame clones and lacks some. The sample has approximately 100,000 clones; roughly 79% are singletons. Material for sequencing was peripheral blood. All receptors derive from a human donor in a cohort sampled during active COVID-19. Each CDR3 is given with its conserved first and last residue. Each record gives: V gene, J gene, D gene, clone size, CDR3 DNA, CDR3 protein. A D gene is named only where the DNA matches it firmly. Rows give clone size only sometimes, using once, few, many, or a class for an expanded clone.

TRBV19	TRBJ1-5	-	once	TGTGCCAGTAGTATAGACCGGGACACGGGGCTCAGTAGCAATCAGCCCCAGCATTTT	CASSIDRDTGLSSNQPQHF
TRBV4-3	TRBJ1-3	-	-	TGCGCCAGCAGCCAAGATCTTACATTGGGAGAATCTGGAAACACCATATATTTT	CASSQDLTLGESGNTIYF
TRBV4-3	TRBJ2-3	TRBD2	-	TGCGCCAGCAGCCAAGATCGTTGGCGGGGGGGCTCGACAGATACGCAGTATTTT	CASSQDRWRGGSTDTQYF
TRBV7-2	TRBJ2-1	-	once	TGTGCCAGCAGCTTCAATAGCGGCTTGGGGAATGAGCAGTTCTTC	CASSFNSGLGNEQFF
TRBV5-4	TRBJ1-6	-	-	TGTGCCAGCAGCTCGAGGGCAGGATACTCACCCCTCCACTTT	CASSSRAGYSPLHF
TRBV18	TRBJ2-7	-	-	TGTGCCAGCTCACAAGGTGGGGCGACCTACGAGCAGTACTTC	CASSQGGATYEQYF
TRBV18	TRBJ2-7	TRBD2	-	TGTGCCAGCTCACCTCGTACTAGCGGGGGCCGCCTTTCCTACGAGCAGTACTTC	CASSPRTSGGRLSYEQYF
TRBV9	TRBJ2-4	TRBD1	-	TGTGCCAGCAGCGCAGTGGACAGGGGTGAAAACATTCAGTACTTC	CASSAVDRGENIQYF
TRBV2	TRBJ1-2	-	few	TGTGCCAGCAGGAAAGGAATCAGCGGGTTGGCTGGCTATGGCTACACCTTC	CASRKGISGLAGYGYTF
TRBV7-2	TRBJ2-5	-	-	TGTGCCAGCAGCTTAGGGCAGTTACAAGAGACCCAGTACTTC	CASSLGQLQETQYF
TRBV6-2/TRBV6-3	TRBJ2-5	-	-	TGTGCCAGCAATTACCTAACCGGGACAACCCAAGAGACCCAGTACTTC	CASNYLTGTTQETQYF
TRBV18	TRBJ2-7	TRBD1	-	TGTGCCAGCTCACCTGTCGGGACAGTGACCTACGAGCAGTACTTC	CASSPVGTVTYEQYF
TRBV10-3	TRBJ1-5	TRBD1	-	TGTGCCATCAGAGGGACAGGGACGGCCCAGCCCCAGCATTTT	CAIRGTGTAQPQHF
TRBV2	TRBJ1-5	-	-	TGTGCCAGCAGTACCCAGGGTAGCAATCAGCCCCAGCATTTT	CASSTQGSNQPQHF
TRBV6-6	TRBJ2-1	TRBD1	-	TGTGCCAGCAGGACAGGGGGAACCTTCAATGAGCAGTTCTTC	CASRTGGTFNEQFF
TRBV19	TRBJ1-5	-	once	TGTGCCAGTAGTATTTTAGAGCCCCCGAGCAATCAGCCCCAGCATTTT	CASSILEPPSNQPQHF
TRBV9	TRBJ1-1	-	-	TGTGCCAGCAGCGTAGCCCCGGGCACTGAAGCTTTCTTT	CASSVAPGTEAFF
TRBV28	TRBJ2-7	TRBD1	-	TGTGCCAGCAGTCCCAGGGACAGGATCTACGAGCAGTACTTC	CASSPRDRIYEQYF
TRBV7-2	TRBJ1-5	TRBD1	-	TGTGCCAGCAGCTTGGGGGACAGGGGGCGGAATCAGCCCCAGCATTTT	CASSLGDRGRNQPQHF
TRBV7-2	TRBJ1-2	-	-	TGTGCCAGCAGCTTAGTCAGTTCTGAAGGCTACACCTTC	CASSLVSSEGYTF
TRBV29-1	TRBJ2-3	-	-	TGCAGCGGGAGGGGAAAATTGAGCACAGATACGCAGTATTTT	CSGRGKLSTDTQYF
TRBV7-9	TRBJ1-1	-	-	TGTGCCAGCAGCTTGGGGGGTTGGAACACTGAAGCTTTCTTT	CASSLGGWNTEAFF
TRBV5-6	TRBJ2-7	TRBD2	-	TGTGCCAGCAGCTTGGGGACTAGCGGGCTCTCCTACGAGCAGTACTTC	CASSLGTSGLSYEQYF
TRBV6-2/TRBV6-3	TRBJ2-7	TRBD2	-	TGTGCCAGCAGTTACACTGGGACTACCTACGAGCAGTACTTC	CASSYTGTTYEQYF
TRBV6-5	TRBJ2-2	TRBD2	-	TGTGCCAGCACCTCGGGGGGGACCGGGGAGCTGTTTTTT	CASTSGGTGELFF
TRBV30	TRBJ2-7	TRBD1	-	TGTGCCTGGGGGGACAGGTTCCCCGAGCAGTACTTC	CAWGDRFPEQYF
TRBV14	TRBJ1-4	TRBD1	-	TGTGCCAGCAGCCAAACAGGGGCTAATGAAAAACTGTTTTTT	CASSQTGANEKLFF
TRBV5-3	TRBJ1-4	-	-	TGTGCCAGAAGCCCATGGACAAGGTCCTATGAAAAACTGTTTTTT	CARSPWTRSYEKLFF
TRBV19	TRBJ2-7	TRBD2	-	TGTGCCAGAAGACTAGCGAGCTCCTACGAGCAGTACTTC	CARRLASSYEQYF
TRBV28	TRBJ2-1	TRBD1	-	TGTGCCAGCACTCCCGGGACAGGGATAAATGAGCAGTTCTTC	CASTPGTGINEQFF
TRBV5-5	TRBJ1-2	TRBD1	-	TGTGCCAGCAGCGGGGTACAGGGGCGGGATGGCTACACCTTC	CASSGVQGRDGYTF
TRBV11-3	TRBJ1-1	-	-	TGTGCCAGCAGCTTAGATTCGGGTAACACTGAAGCTTTCTTT	CASSLDSGNTEAFF
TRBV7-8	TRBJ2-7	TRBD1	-	TGTGCCAGCAGCTCCTACAGGGGGGTCTCCGAGCAGTACTTC	CASSSYRGVSEQYF
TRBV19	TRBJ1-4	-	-	TGTGCCAGCAAACGGGGAACTTCCGCAACTAATGAAAAACTGTTTTTT	CASKRGTSATNEKLFF
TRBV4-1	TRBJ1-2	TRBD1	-	TGCGCCAGCAGCCTGACCGGGACAGACTTTAACTATGGCTACACCTTC	CASSLTGTDFNYGYTF
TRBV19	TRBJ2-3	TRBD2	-	TGTGCCAGTAGTAACAGCGGGGGGGCAGATACGCAGTATTTT	CASSNSGGADTQYF
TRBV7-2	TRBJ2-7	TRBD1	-	TGTGCCAGCAGCAACCGACAGGGGGCCCACGAGCAGTACTTC	CASSNRQGAHEQYF
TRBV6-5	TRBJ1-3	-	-	TGTGCCAGCAATTCAGGGCCTGGAAACACCATATATTTT	CASNSGPGNTIYF